What follows describes a single T cell receptor (beta chain). These data come from a study of technical replicates of blood from a few donors. Assay used: immunoSEQ multiplex PCR; TCRdb lists only in-frame clones, some missing. The sample lists about 81,000 clones, approximately 96% occurring once. The sequence was obtained from a human donor in good health. Sequencing input: T cells isolated from PBMCs.

The CDR3 sequence is CASSDLKNTGELFF. The CDR3 DNA is TGCGCCAGCAGTGACCTTAAGAACACCGGGGAGCTGTTTTTT. This rearrangement joins TRBV10-1 to TRBJ2-2; D is unclear. The germline V gene encodes CDR1 WNHNN and CDR2 SYGVQD (reference sequence). The CDR3 contains 14 residues. Trimming stripped 3 bases from V and 1 base from J, with 6 bases between.